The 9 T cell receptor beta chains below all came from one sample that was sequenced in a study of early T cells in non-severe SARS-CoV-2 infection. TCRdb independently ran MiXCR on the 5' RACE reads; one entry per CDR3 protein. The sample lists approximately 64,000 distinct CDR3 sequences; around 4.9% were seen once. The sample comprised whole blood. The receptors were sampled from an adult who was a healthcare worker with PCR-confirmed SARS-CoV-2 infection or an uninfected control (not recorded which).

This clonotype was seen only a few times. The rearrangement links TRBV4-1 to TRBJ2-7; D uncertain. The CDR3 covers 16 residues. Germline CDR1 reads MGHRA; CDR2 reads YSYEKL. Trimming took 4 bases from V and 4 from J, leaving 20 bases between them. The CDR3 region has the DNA TGCGCCAGCAGCCCAGACACAGTCGATCGTGGGTACGAGCAGTACTTC. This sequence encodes CASSPDTVDRGYEQYF.

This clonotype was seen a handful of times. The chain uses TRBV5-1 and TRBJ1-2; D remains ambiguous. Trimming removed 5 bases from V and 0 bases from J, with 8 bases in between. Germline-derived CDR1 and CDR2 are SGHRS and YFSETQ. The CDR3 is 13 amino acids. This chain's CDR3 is CASSKTSNYGYTF. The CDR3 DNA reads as TGCGCCAGCAGTAAGACATCTAACTATGGCTACACCTTC.

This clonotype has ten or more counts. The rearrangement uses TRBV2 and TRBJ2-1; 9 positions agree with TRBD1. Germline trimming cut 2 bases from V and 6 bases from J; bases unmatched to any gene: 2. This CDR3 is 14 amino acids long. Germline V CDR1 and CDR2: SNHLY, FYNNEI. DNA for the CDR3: TGTGCCAGCAGTGAAACGACAGGGGGCAATGAGCAGTTCTTC. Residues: CASSETTGGNEQFF.

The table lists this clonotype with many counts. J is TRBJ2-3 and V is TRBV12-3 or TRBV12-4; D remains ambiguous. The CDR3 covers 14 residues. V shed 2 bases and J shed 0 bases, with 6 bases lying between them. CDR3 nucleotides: TGTGCCAGCAGTTTAATGCAGAGCACAGATACGCAGTATTTT. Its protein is CASSLMQSTDTQYF.

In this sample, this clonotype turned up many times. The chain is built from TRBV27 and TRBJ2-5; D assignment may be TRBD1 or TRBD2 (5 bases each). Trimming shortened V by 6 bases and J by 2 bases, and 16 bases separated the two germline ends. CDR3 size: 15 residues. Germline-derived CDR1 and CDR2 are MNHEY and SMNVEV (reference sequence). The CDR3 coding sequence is TGTGCCAGCAGACCCCACGGGGCAGGGCAAGAGACCCAGTACTTC. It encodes CASRPHGAGQETQYF.

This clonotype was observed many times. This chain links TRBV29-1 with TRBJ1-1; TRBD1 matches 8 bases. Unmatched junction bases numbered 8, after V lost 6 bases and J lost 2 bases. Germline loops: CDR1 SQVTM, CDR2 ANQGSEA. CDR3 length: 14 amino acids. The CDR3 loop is CSVKSTGVNTEAFF. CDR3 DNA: TGCAGCGTCAAATCGACAGGGGTAAACACTGAAGCTTTCTTT.

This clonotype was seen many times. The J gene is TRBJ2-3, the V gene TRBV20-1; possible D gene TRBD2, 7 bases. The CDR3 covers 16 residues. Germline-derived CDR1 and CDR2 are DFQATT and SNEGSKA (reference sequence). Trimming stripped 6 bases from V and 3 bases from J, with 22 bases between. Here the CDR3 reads CSAGGERYGGTDTQYF. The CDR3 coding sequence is TGCAGTGCAGGGGGAGAGAGGTACGGGGGGACAGATACGCAGTATTTT.

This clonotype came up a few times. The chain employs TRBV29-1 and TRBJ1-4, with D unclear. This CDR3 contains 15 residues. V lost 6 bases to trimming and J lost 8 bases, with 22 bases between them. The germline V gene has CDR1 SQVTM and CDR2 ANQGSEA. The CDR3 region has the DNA TGCAGCGTCTTCCTACACTCAAGCGTAGAAGAAAAACTGTTTTTT. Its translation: CSVFLHSSVEEKLFF.

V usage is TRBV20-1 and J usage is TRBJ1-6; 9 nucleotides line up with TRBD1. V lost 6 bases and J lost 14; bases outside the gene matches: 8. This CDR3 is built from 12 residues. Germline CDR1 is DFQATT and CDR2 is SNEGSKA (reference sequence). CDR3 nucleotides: TGCAGTGCCCCCGGGACAGGGATCGCCCTCCACTTT. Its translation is CSAPGTGIALHF.